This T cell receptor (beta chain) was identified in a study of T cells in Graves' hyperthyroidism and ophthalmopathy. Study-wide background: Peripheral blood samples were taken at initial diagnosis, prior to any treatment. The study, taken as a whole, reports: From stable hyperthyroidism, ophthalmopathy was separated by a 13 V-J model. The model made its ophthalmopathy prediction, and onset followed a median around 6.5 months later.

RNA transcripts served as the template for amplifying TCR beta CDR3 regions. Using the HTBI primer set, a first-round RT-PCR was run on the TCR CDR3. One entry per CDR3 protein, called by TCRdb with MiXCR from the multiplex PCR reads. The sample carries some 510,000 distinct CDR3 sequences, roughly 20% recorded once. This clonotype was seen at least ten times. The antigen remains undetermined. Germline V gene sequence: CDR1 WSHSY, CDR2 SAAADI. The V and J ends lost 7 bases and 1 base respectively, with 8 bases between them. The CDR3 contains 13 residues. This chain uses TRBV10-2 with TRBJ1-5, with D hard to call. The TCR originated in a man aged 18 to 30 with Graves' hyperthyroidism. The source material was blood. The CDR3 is CASNLGSNQPQHF. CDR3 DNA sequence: TGCGCCAGCAACCTAGGGAGCAATCAGCCCCAGCATTTT.